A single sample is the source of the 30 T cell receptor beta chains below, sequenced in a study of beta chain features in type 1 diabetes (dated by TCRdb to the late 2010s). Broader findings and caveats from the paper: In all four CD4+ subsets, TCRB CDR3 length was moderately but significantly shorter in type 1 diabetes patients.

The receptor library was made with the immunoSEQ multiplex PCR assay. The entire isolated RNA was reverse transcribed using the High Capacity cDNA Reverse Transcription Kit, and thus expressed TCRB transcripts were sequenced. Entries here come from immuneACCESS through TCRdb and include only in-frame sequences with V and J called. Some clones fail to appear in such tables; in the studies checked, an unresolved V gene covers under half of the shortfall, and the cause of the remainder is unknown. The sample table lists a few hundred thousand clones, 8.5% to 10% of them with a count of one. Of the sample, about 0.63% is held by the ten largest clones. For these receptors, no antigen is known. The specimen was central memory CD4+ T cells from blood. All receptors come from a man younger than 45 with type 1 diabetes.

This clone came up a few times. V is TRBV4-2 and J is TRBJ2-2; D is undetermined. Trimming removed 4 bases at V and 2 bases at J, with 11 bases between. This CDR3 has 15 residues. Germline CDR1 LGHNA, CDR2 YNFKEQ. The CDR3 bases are TGTGCCAGCAGCCCAATAACCGTTAACACCGGGGAGCTGTTTTTT. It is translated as CASSPITVNTGELFF.

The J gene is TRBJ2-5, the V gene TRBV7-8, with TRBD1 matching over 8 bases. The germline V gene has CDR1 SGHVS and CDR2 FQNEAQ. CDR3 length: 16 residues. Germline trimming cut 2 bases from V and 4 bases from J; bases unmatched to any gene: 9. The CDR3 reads CASSLSRTGMGETQYF. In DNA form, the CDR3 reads TGTGCCAGCAGCTTATCTAGGACAGGGATGGGAGAGACCCAGTACTTC.

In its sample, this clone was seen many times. The CDR3 sequence is CASSVATTYSTGELFF. The CDR3 DNA follows: TGTGCCAGCAGCGTAGCTACAACCTACTCCACCGGGGAGCTGTTTTTT. The chain uses TRBV9 and TRBJ2-2; D is unclear. Trimming cost V 0 bases and J 4 bases, with 13 bases left between them. This CDR3 has 16 amino acids. CDR1 SGDLS and CDR2 YYNGEE come from the germline V gene.

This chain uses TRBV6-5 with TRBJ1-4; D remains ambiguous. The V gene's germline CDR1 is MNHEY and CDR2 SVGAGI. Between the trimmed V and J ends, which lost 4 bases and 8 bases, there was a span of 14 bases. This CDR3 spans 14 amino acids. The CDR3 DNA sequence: TGTGCCAGCAGTTCTTCACGGGCCTCAGAAAAACTGTTTTTT. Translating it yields CASSSSRASEKLFF.

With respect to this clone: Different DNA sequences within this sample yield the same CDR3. CDR3 protein: CASSLTSGSRETQYF. CDR3 nucleotides: TGTGCCAGCAGCTTGACTAGCGGGAGTCGAGAGACCCAGTACTTC. This chain uses TRBV7-2 with TRBJ2-5, with 12 positions matching TRBD2. CDR3 length equals 15 residues. Germline loops: CDR1 SGHTA, CDR2 FQGNSA. J gave up 4 bases and V 3 bases, and 3 bases lay outside the gene matches. Complete variable domain (other parts from reference TRBV7-2 and TRBJ2-5): GAGVSQSPSNKVTEKGKDVELRCDPISGHTALYWYRQSLGQGLEFLIYFQGNSAPDKSGLPSDRFSAERTGGSVSTLTIQRTQQEDSAVYLCASSLTSGSRETQYFGPGTRLLVL.

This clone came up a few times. For the CDR3, the DNA is TGCGCCAGCAGCGCCCGACAGGGGGCAGATAGCAATCAGCCCCAGCATTTT. Its protein is CASSARQGADSNQPQHF. V gene TRBV4-1 combines with J gene TRBJ1-5; 10 positions match TRBD1. V was pared by 5 bases and J by 0 bases, with 7 bases of the junction left unmatched. From germline, CDR1 is MGHRA and CDR2 YSYEKL. The CDR3 spans 17 residues.

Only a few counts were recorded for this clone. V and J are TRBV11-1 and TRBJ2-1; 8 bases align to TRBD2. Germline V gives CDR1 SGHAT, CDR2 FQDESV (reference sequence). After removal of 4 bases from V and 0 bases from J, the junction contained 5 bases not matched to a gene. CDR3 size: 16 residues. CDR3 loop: CASSSPTSGSYNEQFF. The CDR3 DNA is TGTGCCAGCAGCTCGCCCACTAGCGGCTCCTACAATGAGCAGTTCTTC.

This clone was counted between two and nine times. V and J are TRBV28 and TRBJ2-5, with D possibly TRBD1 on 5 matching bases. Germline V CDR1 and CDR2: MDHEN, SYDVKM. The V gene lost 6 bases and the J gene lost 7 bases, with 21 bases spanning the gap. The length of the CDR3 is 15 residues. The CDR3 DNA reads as TGTGCCAGCAGGAGCCTCGGACGGACAAGGGGGACCCAGTACTTC. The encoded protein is CASRSLGRTRGTQYF.

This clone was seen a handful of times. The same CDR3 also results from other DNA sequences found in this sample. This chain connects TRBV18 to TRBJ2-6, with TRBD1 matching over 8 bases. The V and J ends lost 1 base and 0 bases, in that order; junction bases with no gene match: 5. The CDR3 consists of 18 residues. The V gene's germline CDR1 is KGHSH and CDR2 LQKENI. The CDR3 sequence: CASSPLYRGSSGANVLTF. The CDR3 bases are TGTGCCAGCTCACCACTCTACAGGGGGTCCTCTGGGGCCAACGTCCTGACTTTC.

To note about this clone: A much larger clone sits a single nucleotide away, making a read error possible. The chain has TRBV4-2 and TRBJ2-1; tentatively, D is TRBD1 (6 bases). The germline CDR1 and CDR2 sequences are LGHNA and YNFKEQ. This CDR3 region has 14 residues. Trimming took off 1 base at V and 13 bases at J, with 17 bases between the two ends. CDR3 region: CASSQVGTLRAQFF. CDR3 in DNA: TGTGCCAGCAGCCAAGTCGGGACACTAAGGGCACAGTTCTTC.

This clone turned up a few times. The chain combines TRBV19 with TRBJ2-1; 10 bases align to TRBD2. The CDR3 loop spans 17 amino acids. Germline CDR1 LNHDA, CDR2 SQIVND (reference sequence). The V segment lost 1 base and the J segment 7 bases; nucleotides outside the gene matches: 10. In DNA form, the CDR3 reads TGTGCCAGTAGTATAGGCGTCTCGAGCGGGAGGGCTAATGAGCAGTTCTTC. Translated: CASSIGVSSGRANEQFF.

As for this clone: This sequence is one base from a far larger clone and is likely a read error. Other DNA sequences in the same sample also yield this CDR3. This chain's CDR3 is CASSLTDTQYF. In nucleotides, the CDR3 is TGTGCCAGCAGCCTTACAGATACGCAGTATTTT. The chain uses TRBV25-1 and TRBJ2-3; D is unresolved. Germline CDR1 MGHDK, CDR2 SYGVNS. The CDR3 covers 11 residues. V lost 6 bases, J lost 3 bases, and 4 bases lay in between.

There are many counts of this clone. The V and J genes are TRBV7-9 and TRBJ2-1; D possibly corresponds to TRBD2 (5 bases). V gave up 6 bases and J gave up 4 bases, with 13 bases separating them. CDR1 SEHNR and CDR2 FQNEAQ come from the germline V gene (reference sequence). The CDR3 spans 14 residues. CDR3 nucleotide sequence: TGTGCCAGCAGAGGAGAGGGTTCGTACAATGAGCAGTTCTTC. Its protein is CASRGEGSYNEQFF. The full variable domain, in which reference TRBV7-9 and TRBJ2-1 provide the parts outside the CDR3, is DTGVSQNPRHKITKRGQNVTFRCDPISEHNRLYWYRQTLGQGPEFLTYFQNEAQLEKSRLLSDRFSAERPKGSFSTLEIQRTEQGDSAMYLCASRGEGSYNEQFFGPGTRLTVL.

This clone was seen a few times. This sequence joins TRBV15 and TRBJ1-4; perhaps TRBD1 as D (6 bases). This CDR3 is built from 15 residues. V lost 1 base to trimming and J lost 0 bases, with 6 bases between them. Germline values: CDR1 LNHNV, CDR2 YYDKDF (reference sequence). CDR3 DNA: TGTGCCACCAGCAGAGGACAGGCAACTAATGAAAAACTGTTTTTT. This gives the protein CATSRGQATNEKLFF.

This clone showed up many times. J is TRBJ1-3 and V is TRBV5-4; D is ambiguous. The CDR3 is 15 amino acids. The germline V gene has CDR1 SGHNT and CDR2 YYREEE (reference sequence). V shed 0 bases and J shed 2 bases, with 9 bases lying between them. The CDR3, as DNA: TGTGCCAGCAGCTTGGGTAGGGAGACTGGAAACACCATATATTTT. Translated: CASSLGRETGNTIYF.

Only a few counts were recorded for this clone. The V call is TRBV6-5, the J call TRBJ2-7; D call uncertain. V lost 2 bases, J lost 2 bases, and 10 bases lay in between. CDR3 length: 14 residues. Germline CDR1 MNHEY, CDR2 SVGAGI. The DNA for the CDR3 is TGTGCCAGCAGTTACCGGCAGGCCGCCTACGAGCAGTACTTC. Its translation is CASSYRQAAYEQYF.

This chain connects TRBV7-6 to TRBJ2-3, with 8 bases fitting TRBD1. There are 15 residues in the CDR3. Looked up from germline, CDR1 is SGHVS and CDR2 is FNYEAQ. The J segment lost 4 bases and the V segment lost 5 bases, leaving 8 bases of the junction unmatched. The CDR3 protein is CASSPRTGRADTQYF. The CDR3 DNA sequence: TGTGCCAGCAGCCCCCGGACAGGGCGGGCAGATACGCAGTATTTT.

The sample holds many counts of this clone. The CDR3 nucleotides read TGTGCCAGCAGCTCCCGACTAGTTCTCAATGAGCAGTTCTTC. Its translation: CASSSRLVLNEQFF. V gene TRBV7-2 combines with J gene TRBJ2-1; tentatively, D is TRBD2 (6 bases). CDR3 length equals 14 residues. Trimming removed 4 bases from V and 6 bases from J, with 13 bases in between. Germline loops: CDR1 SGHTA, CDR2 FQGNSA.

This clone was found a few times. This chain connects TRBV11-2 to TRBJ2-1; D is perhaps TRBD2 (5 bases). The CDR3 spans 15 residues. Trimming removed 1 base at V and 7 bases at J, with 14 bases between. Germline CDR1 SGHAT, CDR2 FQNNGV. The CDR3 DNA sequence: TGTGCCAGCAGCTTAGGCCTAGCAGGTAGGAATGAGCAGTTCTTC. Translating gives CASSLGLAGRNEQFF.

CDR3 loop: CAWRNRDRFTEAFF. CDR3 nucleotide sequence: TGTGCCTGGAGGAACAGGGATCGGTTCACTGAAGCTTTCTTT. This chain connects TRBV30 to TRBJ1-1; a possible D gene is TRBD1 (6 bases). The germline gives CDR1 GTSNPN, CDR2 SVGIG (reference sequence). CDR3 length: 14 residues. Trimming removed 3 bases from V and 4 bases from J, with 15 bases in between.

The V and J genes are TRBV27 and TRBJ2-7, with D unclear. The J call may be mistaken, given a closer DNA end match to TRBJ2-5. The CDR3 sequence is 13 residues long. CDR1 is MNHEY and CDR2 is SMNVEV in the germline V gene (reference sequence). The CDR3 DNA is TGTGCCAGCCAATCCTACCCTGGAGAGACCCAGTACTTC. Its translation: CASQSYPGETQYF.

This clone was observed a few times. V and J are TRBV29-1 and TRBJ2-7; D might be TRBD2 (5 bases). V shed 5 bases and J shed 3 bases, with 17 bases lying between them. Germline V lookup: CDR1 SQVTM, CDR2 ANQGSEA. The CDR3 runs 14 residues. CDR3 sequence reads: CSVKFLAASYEQYF. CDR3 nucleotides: TGCAGCGTTAAATTCCTAGCTGCCAGCTACGAGCAGTACTTC.

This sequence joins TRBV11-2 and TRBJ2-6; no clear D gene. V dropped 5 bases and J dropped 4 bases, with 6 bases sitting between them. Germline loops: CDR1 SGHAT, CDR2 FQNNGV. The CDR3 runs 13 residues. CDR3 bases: TGTGCCAGCAGCCTGTTCGGGGCCAACGTCCTGACTTTC. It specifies CASSLFGANVLTF.

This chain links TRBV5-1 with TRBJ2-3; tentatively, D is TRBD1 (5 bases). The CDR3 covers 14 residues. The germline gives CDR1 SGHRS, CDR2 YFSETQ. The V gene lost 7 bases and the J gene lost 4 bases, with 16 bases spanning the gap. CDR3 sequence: CASQTVPHADTQYF. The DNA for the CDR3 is TGCGCCAGCCAGACAGTCCCTCACGCAGATACGCAGTATTTT. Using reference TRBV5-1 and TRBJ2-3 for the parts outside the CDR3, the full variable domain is KAGVTQTPRYLIKTRGQQVTLSCSPISGHRSVSWYQQTPGQGLQFLFEYFSETQRNKGNFPGRFSGRQFSNSRSEMNVSTLELGDSALYLCASQTVPHADTQYFGPGTRLTVL.

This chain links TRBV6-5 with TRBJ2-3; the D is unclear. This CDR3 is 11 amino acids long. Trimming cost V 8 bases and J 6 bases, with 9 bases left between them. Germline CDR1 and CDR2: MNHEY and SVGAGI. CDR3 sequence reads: CASLYMDTQYF. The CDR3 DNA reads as TGTGCCAGCCTATATATGGATACGCAGTATTTT.

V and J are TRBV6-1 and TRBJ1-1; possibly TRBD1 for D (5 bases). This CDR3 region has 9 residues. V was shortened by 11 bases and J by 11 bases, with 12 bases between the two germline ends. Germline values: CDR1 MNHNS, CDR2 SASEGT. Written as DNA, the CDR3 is TGTGCCGCAGGGAGGGAGGCTTTCTTT. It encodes CAAGREAFF.

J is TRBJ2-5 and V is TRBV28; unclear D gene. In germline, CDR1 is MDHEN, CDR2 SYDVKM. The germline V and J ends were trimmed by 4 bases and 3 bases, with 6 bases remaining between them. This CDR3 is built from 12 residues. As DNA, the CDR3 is TGTGCCAGCAGTTACTCAGAAGAGACCCAGTACTTC. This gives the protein CASSYSEETQYF.

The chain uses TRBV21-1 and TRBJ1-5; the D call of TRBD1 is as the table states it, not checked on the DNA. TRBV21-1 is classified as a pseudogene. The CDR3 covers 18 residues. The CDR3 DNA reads TGTGCCAGCAGCAAAGAGTCGGGGAGACAGGATGGCAATCAGCCCCAGCATTTT. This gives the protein CASSKESGRQDGNQPQHF.

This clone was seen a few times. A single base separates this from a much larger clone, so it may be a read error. In nucleotides, the CDR3 is TGTGCCAGCAGCTTAATTGAGGATCAGCCCCAGCATTTT. It encodes CASSLIEDQPQHF. This chain connects TRBV7-9 to TRBJ1-5; D is ambiguous. The CDR3 is 13 amino acids. The germline V gene has CDR1 SEHNR and CDR2 FQNEAQ (reference sequence). The ends were cut back, 2 bases at V and 5 bases at J, with 7 bases in the middle.

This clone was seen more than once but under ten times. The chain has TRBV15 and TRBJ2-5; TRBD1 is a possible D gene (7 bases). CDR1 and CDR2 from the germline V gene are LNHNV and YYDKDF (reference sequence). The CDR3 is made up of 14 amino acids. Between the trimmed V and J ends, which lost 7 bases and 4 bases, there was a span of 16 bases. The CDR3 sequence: CATNQGGIRETQYF. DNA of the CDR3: TGTGCCACCAACCAGGGGGGAATTCGAGAGACCCAGTACTTC.